A single sample gave rise to the 19 T cell receptor beta chains below, sequenced in a study of shared clonotypes between healthy human individuals. The assay was immunoSEQ multiplex PCR, and TCRdb's table has in-frame clones only and misses some. The sample lists 2,100,000 or so clones; roughly 95% were seen once. The specimen sequenced was naive CD4+ T cells sorted from blood. The sample's subset: CD45RA+ positively selected. These receptor sequences come from a man aged 18 to 29 in good health.

The chain links TRBV30 to TRBJ2-2, with no clear D. Per germline, CDR1 GTSNPN and CDR2 SVGIG (reference sequence). There are 14 residues in the CDR3. V lost 5 bases, J lost 0 bases, and 10 bases lay in between. This chain's CDR3 is CAWVDGTNTGELFF. For the CDR3, the DNA is TGTGCCTGGGTAGATGGGACGAACACCGGGGAGCTGTTTTTT.

The CDR3 spells CASSFWGGISTDTQYF. CDR3 in DNA: TGCGCCAGCAGCTTTTGGGGGGGCATTAGCACAGATACGCAGTATTTT. This chain joins TRBV5-1 and TRBJ2-3; the D gene is possibly TRBD2 (7 bases). The CDR3 length is 16 residues. Germline CDR1 is SGHRS and CDR2 is YFSETQ. Trimming shortened V by 2 bases and J by 0 bases, and 13 bases separated the two germline ends.

The chain combines TRBV5-6 with TRBJ2-7; D is possibly TRBD2 (6 bases). Germline CDR1 is SGHDT and CDR2 is YYEEEE. Trimming shortened V by 1 base and J by 0 bases, and 14 bases separated the two germline ends. CDR3 size: 16 residues. The DNA for the CDR3 is TGTGCCAGCAGCTTGTATTTCCGGGAGTCCTCCTACGAGCAGTACTTC. Translating it yields CASSLYFRESSYEQYF.

The V call is TRBV5-1, the J call TRBJ1-4, with D perhaps TRBD1 (6 bases). CDR1 SGHRS and CDR2 YFSETQ come from the germline V gene. Deletions cut 1 base from V and 7 bases from J, with 14 bases between. CDR3 size: 15 residues. The CDR3 loop is CASSLMAGESEKLFF. In DNA, the CDR3 is TGCGCCAGCAGCTTGATGGCAGGGGAGTCTGAAAAACTGTTTTTT.

This clone was counted once. V usage is TRBV27 and J usage is TRBJ2-5, with D tentatively TRBD2 (6 bases). V was pared by 6 bases and J by 5 bases, with 16 bases between. The CDR3 spans 14 residues. Per the germline V gene, CDR1 is MNHEY and CDR2 is SMNVEV (reference sequence). The CDR3 sequence: CASRGFGGVETQYF. The CDR3 nucleotides are TGTGCCAGCAGGGGGTTTGGCGGGGTGGAGACCCAGTACTTC.

The V gene is TRBV6-1, the J gene TRBJ2-1, with D perhaps being TRBD1 or TRBD2 (6 bases each). V was trimmed by 7 bases and J by 8 bases, leaving 18 bases between them. CDR1 MNHNS and CDR2 SASEGT come from the germline V gene. This CDR3 is built from 14 residues. The CDR3 loop reads CASIQRGVYHEQFF. For the CDR3, the DNA is TGTGCCAGCATCCAAAGGGGGGTATACCATGAGCAGTTCTTC.

This chain joins TRBV5-1 and TRBJ2-3; TRBD2 matches 8 bases. After removal of 4 bases from V and 12 bases from J, the junction contained 7 bases not matched to a gene. The CDR3 is 12 residues long. Germline-derived CDR1 and CDR2 are SGHRS and YFSETQ. The CDR3 region is CASSPPGTSQYF. Written as DNA, the CDR3 is TGCGCCAGCAGCCCCCCCGGGACTAGTCAGTATTTT.

This chain joins TRBV9 and TRBJ2-1, with 10 positions matching TRBD2. The CDR3 spans 15 residues. Unmatched junction bases numbered 4, after V lost 3 bases and J lost 4 bases. Germline lookup yields CDR1 SGDLS and CDR2 YYNGEE. The CDR3 DNA sequence: TGTGCCAGCAGCGACTCGGGACTAGCGTACAATGAGCAGTTCTTC. It translates to CASSDSGLAYNEQFF.

This clone was counted once. CDR3 protein: CAISGTSGSGELFF. The CDR3 nucleotides read TGTGCCATCAGTGGGACTAGCGGGAGCGGGGAGCTGTTTTTT. The V gene is TRBV10-3, the J gene TRBJ2-2; 13 bases line up with TRBD2. V lost 4 bases and J lost 7; bases outside the gene matches: 0. The V gene's germline CDR1 is ENHRY and CDR2 SYGVKD. The length of the CDR3 is 14 residues.

The CDR3 DNA reads TGTGCCAGCAGCCCAGGGGGCTCAGATACGCAGTATTTT. Amino acid sequence: CASSPGGSDTQYF. The chain recombines TRBV7-8 with TRBJ2-3, with 8 bases fitting TRBD1. The CDR3 length is 13 residues. V lost 5 bases to trimming and J lost 4 bases; unmatched junction nucleotides: 2. The V gene's germline CDR1 is SGHVS and CDR2 FQNEAQ.

V usage is TRBV9 and J usage is TRBJ2-7; D is unclear. V was pared by 0 bases and J by 0 bases, with 7 bases between. Germline V gives CDR1 SGDLS, CDR2 YYNGEE. The CDR3 consists of 14 residues. The CDR3 DNA follows: TGTGCCAGCAGCGTAGGCTGGTCCTCCTACGAGCAGTACTTC. This gives the protein CASSVGWSSYEQYF.

The CDR3 protein is CASSSYGRSDEQYF. The CDR3 nucleotides read TGTGCCAGCAGTTCATACGGGCGGTCGGACGAGCAGTACTTC. The chain combines TRBV28 with TRBJ2-7; D not certain. The CDR3 length is 14 residues. Germline values: CDR1 MDHEN, CDR2 SYDVKM. Trimming left V 4 bases short and J 5 bases short, with 15 bases between.

This clone occurred once. The chain uses TRBV7-2 and TRBJ2-1; a possible D gene is TRBD1 (5 bases). CDR1 SGHTA and CDR2 FQGNSA come from the germline V gene. This CDR3 is built from 13 residues. V shed 2 bases and J shed 9 bases, with 11 bases lying between them. The CDR3 loop is CASSLQGATEQFF. For the CDR3, the DNA is TGTGCCAGCAGCTTACAAGGGGCCACTGAGCAGTTCTTC.

The gene calls are TRBV4-3 and TRBJ2-2; D possibly uses TRBD1 or TRBD2 (5 bases each). The V and J ends lost 1 base and 5 bases respectively, with 8 bases between them. Looked up from germline, CDR1 is LGHNA and CDR2 is YSLEER. The CDR3 extends over 14 amino acids. The CDR3: CASSQVEGTGELFF. The CDR3 coding sequence is TGCGCCAGCAGCCAAGTTGAGGGGACCGGGGAGCTGTTTTTT.

Here the CDR3 reads CASSYSGGWETQYF. CDR3 coding DNA: TGTGCCAGCAGTTACTCGGGGGGTTGGGAGACCCAGTACTTC. The V gene is TRBV6-5, the J gene TRBJ2-5, with D possibly matching TRBD2 (6 bases). The CDR3 runs 14 residues. Trimming took 0 bases from V and 5 from J, leaving 10 bases between them. Germline V CDR1 and CDR2: MNHEY, SVGAGI.

The V call is TRBV4-1, the J call TRBJ1-1; TRBD1 aligns across 8 bases. Germline V gene lookup returns CDR1 MGHRA and CDR2 YSYEKL. The CDR3 spans 17 residues. The V and J ends lost 0 bases and 0 bases, in that order; junction bases with no gene match: 6. The CDR3 sequence: CASSQDGTGTMNTEAFF. The CDR3 nucleotides read TGCGCCAGCAGCCAAGACGGGACAGGCACGATGAACACTGAAGCTTTCTTT.

V and J are TRBV4-3 and TRBJ2-7; possibly TRBD1 for D (6 bases). This CDR3 is 14 amino acids long. Germline V gene lookup returns CDR1 LGHNA and CDR2 YSLEER. V was cut by 1 base and J by 7 bases, with 14 bases left in between. CDR3 residues: CASSQAPGVGEQYF. The CDR3 DNA reads TGCGCCAGCAGCCAAGCACCAGGGGTGGGAGAGCAGTACTTC.

This clone has just one count. The V call is TRBV25-1, the J call TRBJ1-1; possibly TRBD1 for D (6 bases). With 2 bases removed from V and 6 bases from J, the gap between germline ends came to 16 bases. CDR3 size: 15 residues. The germline gives CDR1 MGHDK, CDR2 SYGVNS. Here the CDR3 reads CASSEGGGGRSEAFF. As DNA, the CDR3 is TGTGCCAGCAGTGAAGGAGGCGGGGGGCGGTCTGAAGCTTTCTTT.

CDR3 sequence (DNA): TGTGCCATCCGGGGGGGGAACTTGAACACTGAAGCTTTCTTT. Translated: CAIRGGNLNTEAFF. The chain joins TRBV10-3 to TRBJ1-1, with D possibly TRBD1 on 5 matching bases. Trimming pared 8 bases from V and 0 bases from J, leaving 13 bases between. Germline V gene lookup returns CDR1 ENHRY and CDR2 SYGVKD. The CDR3 sequence is 14 residues long.